These 29 T cell receptor beta chains were sequenced from one sample in a study of shared clonotypes between healthy human individuals. Naive CD8 populations comprised CD45RO-negative cells positively selected for CCR7, excluding terminally differentiated effector memory CD45RA+ cells. The method was immunoSEQ multiplex PCR; TCRdb's version includes in-frame clones alone and lacks a portion of them. The table shows approximately 740,000 clones, with 90% to 95% occurring only once. Sequencing was performed on naive CD8+ T cells sorted from blood. These receptors were obtained from a man aged 25-45 years in good health.

The rearrangement joins TRBV25-1 to TRBJ2-7, with D hard to call. The CDR3 sequence is 13 residues long. Per the germline V gene, CDR1 is MGHDK and CDR2 is SYGVNS. V dropped 1 base and J dropped 3 bases, with 7 bases sitting between them. CDR3: CASSELENYEQYF. The DNA of the CDR3 is TGTGCCAGCAGTGAATTAGAAAACTACGAGCAGTACTTC.

The J gene is TRBJ2-1, the V gene TRBV27; 7 nucleotides align to TRBD2. Germline values: CDR1 MNHEY, CDR2 SMNVEV (reference sequence). The CDR3 is 17 residues long. V shed 4 bases, J shed 4 bases, and the junction held 13 bases outside the gene matches. CDR3 sequence: CASSSSPSGVGYNEQFF. The CDR3 DNA reads TGTGCCAGCAGTTCCTCTCCCAGCGGGGTGGGGTACAATGAGCAGTTCTTC.

This chain links TRBV6-1 with TRBJ2-7; 10 bases agree with TRBD1. J was trimmed by 0 bases and V by 3 bases; bases with no gene match: 2. Germline CDR1 MNHNS, CDR2 SASEGT. The CDR3 spans 15 residues. CDR3 amino acids: CASSDWTGGSYEQYF. In nucleotides, the CDR3 is TGTGCCAGCAGTGACTGGACAGGGGGCTCCTACGAGCAGTACTTC.

The chain combines TRBV11-3 with TRBJ2-1, with 7 nucleotides matching TRBD2. J lost 5 bases, V lost 5 bases, and 9 bases had no gene match. The CDR3 runs 15 residues. Germline V gene sequence: CDR1 SGHNT, CDR2 YENEEA. The CDR3 coding sequence is TGTGCCAGCAGCCTCGGGACTAACCAAGACAATGAGCAGTTCTTC. It encodes CASSLGTNQDNEQFF.

The chain joins TRBV11-1 to TRBJ2-7; 8 positions match TRBD2. J lost 3 bases, V lost 5 bases, and 6 bases had no gene match. CDR1 is SGHAT, CDR2 FQDESV, per germline (reference sequence). The CDR3 extends over 14 amino acids. The CDR3 is CASSPTSAFYEQYF. The CDR3 nucleotides read TGTGCCAGCAGCCCGACTAGCGCCTTCTACGAGCAGTACTTC.

Here the CDR3 reads CASSLIPFGDGPPYEQYF. DNA for the CDR3: TGTGCCAGCAGCCTAATCCCCTTCGGGGACGGGCCGCCCTACGAGCAGTACTTC. The V gene is TRBV11-3, the J gene TRBJ2-7; perhaps D is TRBD1 or TRBD2 (5 bases each). V lost 5 bases and J lost 2, with 25 bases in between. Germline V CDR1 and CDR2: SGHNT, YENEEA. CDR3 length: 18 residues.

This chain connects TRBV13 to TRBJ2-1; 14 nucleotides agree with TRBD2. The CDR3 is made up of 16 amino acids. J was trimmed by 7 bases and V by 3 bases; bases with no gene match: 5. Germline V gene sequence: CDR1 PRHDT, CDR2 FYEKMQ (reference sequence). CDR3 nucleotides: TGTGCCAGCAGCTTCCTTGGACTAGCGGGAGGTAATGAGCAGTTCTTC. Protein: CASSFLGLAGGNEQFF.

In its sample, this clone was seen once. The chain joins TRBV19 to TRBJ2-2; D gene uncertain. The CDR3 sequence is 18 residues long. Trimming took 3 bases from V and 0 from J, leaving 17 bases between them. Germline-derived CDR1 and CDR2 are LNHDA and SQIVND (reference sequence). The CDR3 DNA reads as TGTGCCAGTAGTATGATTTCCGAACTTACCGCGAACACCGGGGAGCTGTTTTTT. This gives the protein CASSMISELTANTGELFF.

This chain connects TRBV21-1 to TRBJ2-7; whether TRBD2, the table's D call, matches the DNA was not checked. TRBV21-1 is listed as a pseudogene. This CDR3 is built from 14 residues. The CDR3 protein is CASSQKEDSYEQYF. CDR3 nucleotides: TGTGCCAGCAGCCAAAAGGAGGACTCCTACGAGCAGTACTTC.

The V gene is TRBV27, the J gene TRBJ2-1; no definite D call. Trimming shortened V by 6 bases and J by 4 bases, and 10 bases separated the two germline ends. Germline CDR1 reads MNHEY; CDR2 reads SMNVEV (reference sequence). The CDR3 is 13 residues long. This CDR3 is CASSRKVYNEQFF. In DNA, the CDR3 is TGTGCCAGCAGCCGGAAGGTATACAATGAGCAGTTCTTC.

This sequence joins TRBV27 and TRBJ1-3; weak D call: TRBD1 (5 bases). The CDR3 is 12 amino acids. V lost 6 bases and J 2 bases, leaving 5 bases between the germline ends. Germline V gene data show CDR1 as MNHEY and CDR2 as SMNVEV (reference sequence). The CDR3 bases are TGTGCCAGCAGGGGGCCTGGAAACACCATATATTTT. Encoded protein: CASRGPGNTIYF.

This rearrangement joins TRBV6-6 to TRBJ2-3; 9 bases align to TRBD2. Germline CDR1 and CDR2: MNHNY and SVGAGI (reference sequence). V lost 6 bases and J lost 0; bases outside the gene matches: 1. CDR3 length equals 14 residues. The CDR3 reads CASRGLASTDTQYF. The DNA for the CDR3 is TGTGCCAGCAGGGGACTAGCTAGCACAGATACGCAGTATTTT.

The chain combines TRBV6-6 with TRBJ2-7; D is ambiguous. CDR1 and CDR2 from the germline V gene are MNHNY and SVGAGI (reference sequence). This CDR3 has 16 residues. Trimming removed 5 bases from V and 3 bases from J, with 20 bases in between. The CDR3 region has the DNA TGTGCCAGCAGTCCCACTGACCCTCCGGAAAGCTACGAGCAGTACTTC. Translating gives CASSPTDPPESYEQYF.

In DNA form, the CDR3 reads TGCAGCGTTGTAGGGGCAGGGTATGAGCAGTTCTTC. Residues: CSVVGAGYEQFF. The rearrangement joins TRBV29-1 to TRBJ2-1, with a weak D call TRBD1 (5 bases). The CDR3 spans 12 residues. The ends were cut back, 4 bases at V and 8 bases at J, with 12 bases in the middle. Germline V gene data show CDR1 as SQVTM and CDR2 as ANQGSEA.

The CDR3 here is CASSADTRFQKDTQYF. Written as DNA, the CDR3 is TGTGCCAGCAGCGCCGATACTAGGTTCCAGAAGGATACGCAGTATTTT. V gene TRBV9 combines with J gene TRBJ2-3; D might be TRBD2 (5 bases). The CDR3 spans 16 residues. The germline CDR1 and CDR2 sequences are SGDLS and YYNGEE. The V end lost 3 bases, the J end lost 6 bases, and 20 bases lay between the germline ends.

The chain couples TRBV6-6 to TRBJ1-2, with a tentative D call TRBD1 (5 bases). CDR3 length equals 14 residues. CDR1 is MNHNY and CDR2 is SVGAGI in the germline V gene (reference sequence). Trimming shortened V by 5 bases and J by 2 bases, and 12 bases separated the two germline ends. As DNA, the CDR3 is TGTGCCAGCAGTCCAGGGACGGGCAACTATGGCTACACCTTC. Protein sequence: CASSPGTGNYGYTF.

This rearrangement joins TRBV2 to TRBJ2-2, with D perhaps TRBD1 (6 bases). Per the germline V gene, CDR1 is SNHLY and CDR2 is FYNNEI. This CDR3 comprises 15 residues. V lost 8 bases to trimming and J lost 1 base, with 14 bases between them. The CDR3 here is CASGWTAQNTGELFF. CDR3 bases: TGTGCCAGCGGGTGGACAGCGCAGAACACCGGGGAGCTGTTTTTT.

The chain is built from TRBV4-3 and TRBJ2-1; D gene uncertain. The V end lost 2 bases, the J end lost 3 bases, and 5 bases lay between the germline ends. This CDR3 comprises 13 residues. Germline assignment: CDR1 LGHNA and CDR2 YSLEER. CDR3 sequence: CASSQHGYNEQFF. The CDR3 DNA reads as TGCGCCAGCAGCCAACACGGCTACAATGAGCAGTTCTTC.

The rearrangement uses TRBV11-3 and TRBJ2-2; D may correspond to TRBD1 or TRBD2 (5 bases each). The germline V gene encodes CDR1 SGHNT and CDR2 YENEEA. The CDR3 is 12 residues long. V dropped 3 bases and J dropped 7 bases, with 6 bases sitting between them. The CDR3 is CASSLGVGELFF. The DNA of the CDR3 is TGTGCCAGCAGCTTGGGGGTCGGGGAGCTGTTTTTT.

The chain uses TRBV7-9 and TRBJ1-1; no firm D call. Germline assignment: CDR1 SEHNR and CDR2 FQNEAQ (reference sequence). The CDR3 consists of 16 residues. Trimming shortened V by 1 base and J by 6 bases, and 18 bases separated the two germline ends. The CDR3 loop is CASSLVFQASIPEAFF. The CDR3 coding sequence is TGTGCCAGCAGCTTAGTCTTCCAGGCCAGTATCCCTGAAGCTTTCTTT.

This chain joins TRBV12-5 and TRBJ1-1; no firm D call. Germline V gene sequence: CDR1 LGHNT, CDR2 FRNRAP. The CDR3 length is 13 residues. V shed 2 bases and J shed 3 bases, with 7 bases lying between them. The CDR3 loop reads CASGLSDDTEAFF. CDR3 nucleotide sequence: TGTGCTAGTGGTTTGTCAGACGACACTGAAGCTTTCTTT.

The V call is TRBV27, the J call TRBJ2-1; 9 bases fit TRBD2. This CDR3 is 18 amino acids long. With 6 bases clipped from V and 5 bases from J, the junction kept 17 bases outside the gene matches. Germline assignment: CDR1 MNHEY and CDR2 SMNVEV (reference sequence). The CDR3 region is CASSPRGISGRYDNEQFF. DNA of the CDR3: TGTGCCAGCAGCCCCCGAGGTATTAGCGGGAGATACGACAATGAGCAGTTCTTC.

J is TRBJ1-1 and V is TRBV5-4; D gene ambiguous. This CDR3 has 11 residues. Germline assignment: CDR1 SGHNT and CDR2 YYREEE (reference sequence). The V and J ends lost 2 bases and 8 bases respectively, with 7 bases between them. The CDR3 sequence is CASSLKTEAFF. The CDR3 nucleotides are TGTGCCAGCAGCTTAAAGACCGAAGCTTTCTTT.

Of note for this clone: In the same sample, other DNA sequences code for this CDR3. The rearrangement joins TRBV29-1 to TRBJ1-1; D is undetermined. Trimming took off 5 bases at V and 0 bases at J, with 7 bases between the two ends. Germline V CDR1 and CDR2: SQVTM, ANQGSEA. CDR3 size: 12 residues. CDR3 DNA: TGCAGCGTTCGACCCATGAACACTGAAGCTTTCTTT. Its protein is CSVRPMNTEAFF.

This clone showed up just once. This chain uses TRBV7-9 with TRBJ2-5, with D unresolved. V was cut by 1 base and J by 3 bases, with 15 bases left in between. Germline V gene sequence: CDR1 SEHNR, CDR2 FQNEAQ (reference sequence). The CDR3 loop spans 16 amino acids. The CDR3 nucleotides are TGTGCCAGCAGCTTAGGGGAATCGAAAATCAAAGAGACCCAGTACTTC. Its protein product is CASSLGESKIKETQYF.

The chain couples TRBV16 to TRBJ1-4; maybe TRBD1 (5 bases). The CDR3 covers 15 residues. The V gene lost 6 bases and the J gene lost 0 bases, with 11 bases spanning the gap. Per germline, CDR1 KGHSY and CDR2 FQNENV. The CDR3 sequence is CASSLRQTTNEKLFF. The CDR3 bases are TGTGCCAGCAGTCTTAGACAGACAACTAATGAAAAACTGTTTTTT.

The gene calls are TRBV4-1 and TRBJ2-1, with 12 bases matching TRBD2. The CDR3 runs 16 residues. The germline V gene encodes CDR1 MGHRA and CDR2 YSYEKL. V was clipped by 0 bases and J by 5 bases; unmatched bases: 2. CDR3 in amino acids: CASSQDPSGGDNEQFF. In DNA, the CDR3 is TGCGCCAGCAGCCAAGATCCTAGCGGGGGGGACAATGAGCAGTTCTTC.

This sequence joins TRBV9 and TRBJ2-1, with TRBD2 matching 7 bases. Germline CDR1 reads SGDLS; CDR2 reads YYNGEE. Germline trimming cut 3 bases from V and 4 bases from J; bases unmatched to any gene: 10. The CDR3 spans 16 residues. CDR3 loop: CASSESREAEYNEQFF. DNA for the CDR3: TGTGCCAGCAGCGAAAGTCGGGAGGCCGAATACAATGAGCAGTTCTTC.

Details on this clone: The same CDR3 is also encoded by other DNA sequences in this sample. The chain is built from TRBV5-6 and TRBJ2-3, with 13 bases fitting TRBD2. Trimming removed 4 bases from V and 2 bases from J; junction bases left unmatched: 4. This CDR3 has 16 amino acids. In germline, CDR1 is SGHDT, CDR2 YYEEEE. As DNA, the CDR3 is TGTGCCAGCAGCCCGGGACTAGCGGGACTCACAGATACGCAGTATTTT. As protein: CASSPGLAGLTDTQYF.